The 30 T cell receptor beta chains given below trace back to one sample, sequenced in a study of T cell responses to AZD1222 COVID-19 vaccine. TCRdb's copy holds only in-frame clones and misses some; the assay was immunoSEQ multiplex PCR. The sample lists roughly 270,000 clones; 90% to 95% were seen once. The input for sequencing was peripheral blood, taken 28 days after the second AZD1222 dose. The receptors come from an adult who received the AZD1222 COVID-19 vaccine.

V gene TRBV11-2 combines with J gene TRBJ2-3; D perhaps matches TRBD2 (7 bases). Germline CDR1 and CDR2: SGHAT and FQNNGV. The CDR3 covers 15 residues. V was cut by 2 bases and J by 7 bases, with 16 bases left in between. DNA of the CDR3: TGTGCCAGCAGCTTAAGGGGGGGGGAAGTAAATACGCAGTATTTT. Its translation: CASSLRGGEVNTQYF.

This chain connects TRBV24-1 to TRBJ2-2, with D perhaps TRBD2 (6 bases). This CDR3 has 16 residues. Germline V CDR1 and CDR2: KGHDR, SFDVKD. V was shortened by 0 bases and J by 3 bases, with 10 bases between the two germline ends. The CDR3 here is CATSDLLPGDTGELFF. Written as DNA, the CDR3 is TGTGCCACCAGTGATTTGCTCCCGGGGGACACCGGGGAGCTGTTTTTT.

As to this clone: This sample also contains other DNA sequences that code for the same CDR3. The rearrangement links TRBV5-1 to TRBJ1-2; TRBD1 agrees at 9 bases. Germline-derived CDR1 and CDR2 are SGHRS and YFSETQ. The length of the CDR3 is 13 residues. Trimming cost V 0 bases and J 8 bases; bases outside gene matches: 2. The CDR3 nucleotides read TGCGCCAGCAGCTTGGGACAGGGGGACGGCTACACCTTC. It is translated as CASSLGQGDGYTF.

The chain carries TRBV27 and TRBJ2-5, with D uncertain. This CDR3 has 14 residues. Trimming stripped 7 bases from V and 2 bases from J, with 14 bases between. CDR1 is MNHEY and CDR2 is SMNVEV in the germline V gene (reference sequence). The CDR3 loop reads CASKLGFDQETQYF. The CDR3 DNA sequence: TGTGCCAGCAAGTTGGGCTTTGATCAAGAGACCCAGTACTTC.

The chain links TRBV2 to TRBJ2-7; D remains unclear. V was shortened by 6 bases and J by 0 bases, with 15 bases between the two germline ends. This CDR3 contains 15 residues. Germline V gene lookup returns CDR1 SNHLY and CDR2 FYNNEI. CDR3 DNA sequence: TGTGCCAGCAGAGCAAAAATACCCAGCTCCTACGAGCAGTACTTC. It specifies CASRAKIPSSYEQYF.

This chain connects TRBV30 to TRBJ2-7; D gene unclear. Trimming removed 0 bases from V and 4 bases from J, with 4 bases in between. This CDR3 is 11 amino acids long. Germline assignment: CDR1 GTSNPN and CDR2 SVGIG (reference sequence). The CDR3: CAWSVGYEQYF. As DNA, the CDR3 is TGTGCCTGGAGTGTGGGTTACGAGCAGTACTTC.

This chain links TRBV5-5 with TRBJ2-1; no definite D call. Germline loops: CDR1 SGHKS, CDR2 YYEKEE (reference sequence). The V end lost 0 bases, the J end lost 0 bases, and 7 bases lay between the germline ends. The CDR3 contains 15 residues. CDR3 loop: CASSLGSSSYNEQFF. The CDR3, as DNA: TGTGCCAGCAGCTTGGGCTCGAGCTCCTACAATGAGCAGTTCTTC.

The J gene is TRBJ2-1, the V gene TRBV7-2; TRBD2 matches 9 bases. This CDR3 has 16 residues. V lost 1 base to trimming and J lost 9 bases; unmatched junction nucleotides: 10. Germline CDR1 is SGHTA and CDR2 is FQGNSA. The CDR3 nucleotides read TGTGCCAGCAGCTTAGTTTTGGCTAGCGGGAAAGGTGAGCAGTTCTTC. Protein product: CASSLVLASGKGEQFF.

As for this clone: The sample carries other DNA sequences with the same CDR3. J is TRBJ2-6 and V is TRBV27, with unresolved D. CDR3 length equals 14 residues. CDR1 and CDR2 (germline): MNHEY, SMNVEV (reference sequence). Trimming shortened V by 4 bases and J by 1 base, and 5 bases separated the two germline ends. As DNA, the CDR3 is TGTGCCAGCAGTTCGCTGTCTGGGGCCAACGTCCTGACTTTC. Its protein is CASSSLSGANVLTF.

The chain has TRBV11-2 and TRBJ2-7; D is ambiguous. Germline V gene lookup returns CDR1 SGHAT and CDR2 FQNNGV. This CDR3 comprises 14 residues. The V gene lost 2 bases and the J gene lost 3 bases, with 11 bases spanning the gap. The CDR3 is CASSLNFKGYEQYF. CDR3 DNA sequence: TGTGCCAGCAGCTTAAACTTTAAAGGCTACGAGCAGTACTTC.

This chain connects TRBV7-2 to TRBJ1-2; TRBD1 aligns across 9 bases. This CDR3 region has 14 residues. From germline, CDR1 is SGHTA and CDR2 FQGNSA. Trimming at V came to 4 bases and at J to 2 bases, leaving 2 bases not matched to a gene. This CDR3 reads CASSSGQGNYGYTF. The CDR3 nucleotides are TGTGCCAGCAGCTCGGGACAGGGAAACTATGGCTACACCTTC.

The chain employs TRBV27 and TRBJ1-5, with D perhaps TRBD1 (5 bases). Trimming left V 5 bases short and J 4 bases short, with 15 bases between. Per germline, CDR1 MNHEY and CDR2 SMNVEV (reference sequence). This CDR3 is 15 amino acids long. As DNA, the CDR3 is TGTGCCAGCAGTGTGGTCGGGGCCTGGAATCAGCCCCAGCATTTT. This gives the protein CASSVVGAWNQPQHF.

The chain recombines TRBV7-9 with TRBJ2-5; 8 bases line up with TRBD2. The ends lost 1 base at V and 9 bases at J; junction bases unmatched: 13. Germline V lookup: CDR1 SEHNR, CDR2 FQNEAQ (reference sequence). The CDR3 runs 16 residues. CDR3 amino acids: CASSLGLAGGSGSQYF. CDR3 coding DNA: TGTGCCAGCAGCTTAGGTCTAGCGGGTGGATCAGGTTCCCAGTACTTC.

The gene calls are TRBV24-1 and TRBJ1-2; no clear D gene. Deletions cut 4 bases from V and 0 bases from J, with 17 bases between. Germline V gives CDR1 KGHDR, CDR2 SFDVKD. This CDR3 comprises 17 residues. The CDR3 reads CATSDPRGAEPNYGYTF. DNA of the CDR3: TGTGCCACCAGTGACCCGCGGGGAGCGGAGCCTAACTATGGCTACACCTTC.

V and J are TRBV28 and TRBJ1-6, with D possibly matching TRBD1 (6 bases). The length of the CDR3 is 12 residues. V gave up 3 bases and J gave up 10 bases, with 7 bases separating them. CDR1 is MDHEN, CDR2 SYDVKM, per germline. CDR3 bases: TGTGCCAGCAGTTTGGGGGCGTCACCCCTCCACTTT. Translation: CASSLGASPLHF.

The V call is TRBV5-4, the J call TRBJ2-7; D perhaps matches TRBD2 (6 bases). This CDR3 has 12 residues. Trimming pared 2 bases from V and 6 bases from J, leaving 9 bases between. The germline CDR1 and CDR2 sequences are SGHNT and YYREEE (reference sequence). The CDR3 is CASSFAGGEQYF. CDR3 in DNA: TGTGCCAGCAGCTTTGCCGGGGGCGAGCAGTACTTC.

This chain links TRBV7-9 with TRBJ1-1; D ambiguous. The CDR3 loop spans 13 amino acids. Germline CDR1 is SEHNR and CDR2 is FQNEAQ (reference sequence). V was shortened by 3 bases and J by 6 bases, with 11 bases between the two germline ends. The CDR3 sequence: CASSFLLRAEAFF. CDR3 DNA sequence: TGTGCCAGCAGCTTTCTCTTGAGGGCTGAAGCTTTCTTT.

The chain combines TRBV14 with TRBJ2-6; D gene ambiguous. The length of the CDR3 is 14 residues. V lost 3 bases and J 5 bases, leaving 8 bases between the germline ends. Germline lookup yields CDR1 SGHDN and CDR2 FVKESK. The CDR3 is CASSQGFRANVLTF. The CDR3 nucleotides are TGTGCCAGCAGCCAGGGTTTCCGGGCCAACGTCCTGACTTTC.

This clone has just one count. The chain has TRBV12-3 or TRBV12-4 and TRBJ2-7, with 12 bases lining up with TRBD2. J lost 12 bases, V lost 1 base, and 4 bases had no gene match. The CDR3 spans 13 residues. CDR3 region: CASSLGGLAGTYF. The CDR3 bases are TGTGCCAGCAGTTTAGGAGGACTAGCGGGAACGTACTTC.

The chain couples TRBV4-3 to TRBJ2-7; 12 nucleotides agree with TRBD2. Germline V gives CDR1 LGHNA, CDR2 YSLEER. Germline trimming cut 1 base from V and 4 bases from J; bases unmatched to any gene: 5. The CDR3 spans 16 residues. The CDR3, as DNA: TGCGCCAGCAGCCAAGTAATAACTAGCGGGGGGTACGAGCAGTACTTC. The encoded protein is CASSQVITSGGYEQYF.

V is TRBV12-3 or TRBV12-4 and J is TRBJ2-1; D perhaps matches TRBD2 (6 bases). CDR3 length equals 13 residues. V was clipped by 4 bases and J by 5 bases, with 9 bases between them. The CDR3 reads CASSYGSHNEQFF. The CDR3 DNA reads as TGTGCCAGCAGTTACGGGAGCCACAATGAGCAGTTCTTC.

The chain employs TRBV19 and TRBJ2-7, with D uncertain. The CDR3 is 12 residues long. Trimming pared 3 bases from V and 1 base from J, leaving 4 bases between. The germline V gene has CDR1 LNHDA and CDR2 SQIVND (reference sequence). CDR3 DNA sequence: TGTGCCAGTAGTATGGGGTCCTACGAGCAGTACTTC. Protein: CASSMGSYEQYF. The variable domain in full, with the rest retrieved from reference TRBV19 and TRBJ2-7, is DGGITQSPKYLFRKEGQNVTLSCEQNLNHDAMYWYRQDPGQGLRLIYYSQIVNDFQKGDIAEGYSVSREKKESFPLTVTSAQKNPTAFYLCASSMGSYEQYFGPGTRLTVT.

This rearrangement joins TRBV28 to TRBJ1-5; D is undetermined. This CDR3 contains 12 residues. Deletions cut 1 base from V and 7 bases from J, with 5 bases between. Germline loops: CDR1 MDHEN, CDR2 SYDVKM. CDR3 amino acids: CASSLSGQPQHF. As DNA, the CDR3 is TGTGCCAGCAGTTTATCTGGACAGCCCCAGCATTTT.

V and J are TRBV23-1 and TRBJ1-5, with unresolved D. TRBV23-1 is designated an ORF whose function remains uncertain. With 3 bases removed from V and 3 bases from J, the gap between germline ends came to 12 bases. The CDR3 consists of 15 residues. In nucleotides, the CDR3 is TGCGCCAGCAGTCAGAGAGGGCTTTCCAATCAGCCCCAGCATTTT. It translates to CASSQRGLSNQPQHF.

This chain uses TRBV5-1 with TRBJ1-2; no clear D gene. Germline-derived CDR1 and CDR2 are SGHRS and YFSETQ. The CDR3 extends over 14 amino acids. Trimming removed 2 bases from V and 8 bases from J, with 16 bases in between. This CDR3 is CASSFGSPEGGYTF. The DNA of the CDR3 is TGCGCCAGCAGCTTCGGCAGCCCCGAAGGGGGCTACACCTTC.

This sequence joins TRBV27 and TRBJ2-1, with D tentatively TRBD1 (5 bases). Germline-derived CDR1 and CDR2 are MNHEY and SMNVEV (reference sequence). The CDR3 contains 13 residues. Trimming cost V 1 base and J 9 bases, with 10 bases left between them. The CDR3 loop is CASSLLGAGEQFF. The CDR3 bases are TGTGCCAGCAGTTTATTAGGGGCCGGTGAGCAGTTCTTC.

This chain uses TRBV6-5 with TRBJ2-7; D perhaps matches TRBD2 (6 bases). Trimming shortened V by 0 bases and J by 2 bases, and 11 bases separated the two germline ends. Germline loops: CDR1 MNHEY, CDR2 SVGAGI. The length of the CDR3 is 15 residues. The CDR3 DNA sequence: TGTGCCAGCAGTTACTCCGGGGGAAGGGCCTACGAGCAGTACTTC. Its protein product is CASSYSGGRAYEQYF.

The chain joins TRBV5-6 to TRBJ1-1; tentatively, D is TRBD1 (5 bases). The CDR3 totals 13 residues. Per the germline V gene, CDR1 is SGHDT and CDR2 is YYEEEE. Trimming removed 3 bases from V and 5 bases from J, with 11 bases in between. CDR3 sequence reads: CASSWGPGTEAFF. The CDR3, as DNA: TGTGCCAGCAGCTGGGGCCCGGGAACTGAAGCTTTCTTT.

The chain joins TRBV27 to TRBJ1-2, with 8 positions matching TRBD1. This CDR3 is built from 15 residues. The J segment lost 4 bases and the V segment lost 0 bases, leaving 4 bases of the junction unmatched. Per germline, CDR1 MNHEY and CDR2 SMNVEV (reference sequence). The DNA for the CDR3 is TGTGCCAGCAGTTTATCACGACAGGGGAGCTATGGCTACACCTTC. Translating it yields CASSLSRQGSYGYTF.

This clone was recorded once. V gene TRBV7-2 combines with J gene TRBJ2-7; D gene uncertain. Between the trimmed V and J ends, which lost 4 bases and 4 bases, there was a span of 11 bases. The CDR3 sequence is 13 residues long. CDR1 SGHTA and CDR2 FQGNSA come from the germline V gene. CDR3 coding DNA: TGTGCCAGCAGCTCCAGCCTTTTTTACGAGCAGTACTTC. Protein product: CASSSSLFYEQYF.